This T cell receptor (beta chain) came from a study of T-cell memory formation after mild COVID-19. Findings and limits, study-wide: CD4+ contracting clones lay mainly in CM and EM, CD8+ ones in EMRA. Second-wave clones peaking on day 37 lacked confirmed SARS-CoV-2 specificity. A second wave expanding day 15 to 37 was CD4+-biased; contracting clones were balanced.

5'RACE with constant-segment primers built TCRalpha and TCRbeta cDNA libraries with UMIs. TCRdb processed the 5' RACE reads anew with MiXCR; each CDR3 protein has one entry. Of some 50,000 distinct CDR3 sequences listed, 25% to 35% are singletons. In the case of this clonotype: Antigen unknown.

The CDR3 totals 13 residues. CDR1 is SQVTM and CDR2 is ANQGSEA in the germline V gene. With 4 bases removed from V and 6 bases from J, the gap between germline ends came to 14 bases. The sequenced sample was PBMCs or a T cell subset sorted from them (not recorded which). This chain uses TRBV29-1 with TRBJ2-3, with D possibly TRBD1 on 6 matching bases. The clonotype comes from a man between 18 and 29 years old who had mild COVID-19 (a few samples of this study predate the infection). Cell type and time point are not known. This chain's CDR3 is CSVVVGAGDTQYF. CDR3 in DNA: TGCAGCGTTGTGGTGGGGGCAGGGGATACGCAGTATTTT.